The present entry profiles one TCR beta chain with its context. These data originate in a study of blood T cells in healthy people across ages. The use of a sample-barcoded 5' primer and a J-beta primer mix characterized a second PCR of 7 to 11 cycles. Every cDNA was tagged by a template-switch adaptor with 12 random nucleotides. TCRdb re-called the 5' RACE reads with MiXCR, one entry per CDR3 protein. Of 1.5 million to 2 million distinct CDR3 sequences listed, about 39% were seen once; the top ten hold under 25%. Total RNA was isolated from each sample in quantities of at least 6 micrograms. CDR3 length equals 12 residues. The V gene lost 5 bases and the J gene lost 8 bases, with 10 bases spanning the gap.

This chain uses TRBV12-3 or TRBV12-4 with TRBJ2-1, with no clear D. Material: blood. The clonotype was recovered from a human donor in good health. CDR3 loop: CASSNPTDEQFF. In DNA, the CDR3 is TGTGCCAGCAGTAATCCCACGGATGAGCAGTTCTTC.